This TCR beta chain comes out of a study of B cell selection in AIRE deficiency. General study points: About a third of healthy-shared Treg sequences were found among patient Tconv cells. With only TCRbeta sequenced, less than 45% of shared healthy Treg sequences overlapped Tconv.

Clones were read by immunoSEQ multiplex PCR, and TCRdb kept only the in-frame ones, dropping some. The table lists some 24,000 clones, approximately 96% of them singletons, with about 0.19% in the top ten. Germline V gives CDR1 MRHNA, CDR2 SNTAGT. This CDR3 spans 15 amino acids. Trimming left V 4 bases short and J 1 base short, with 12 bases between. With respect to this clone: Its antigen is not identified.

The sorted conventional CD4 T cells were gated as CD4+CD127+. The clonotype originates from a human donor with AIRE deficiency. The sample comprised conventional CD4+ T cells sorted from PBMCs. This chain uses TRBV6-4 with TRBJ2-3; perhaps TRBD1 as D (6 bases). Here the CDR3 DNA reads TGTGCCAGCAGTGGGACAGCGACACGCACAGATACGCAGTATTTT. Amino acid sequence: CASSGTATRTDTQYF.